This TCR beta chain was sequenced for a study of a mutant IDH1 vaccine in newly diagnosed glioma. Overall study context: Pretreatment consisted of radiotherapy, temozolomide, or both, with most receiving both.

For this clone: The antigen is unknown.

Time point given: week 11, during vaccination. In every dose of vaccine, 300 ug of mutant IDH1 20-mer peptide was given alongside topical imiquimod. The table came from immunoSEQ multiplex PCR; TCRdb's copy has only in-frame clones and leaves some out. Counted here are about 60,000 clones, about four fifths occurring once; the ten biggest clones make up about 9.4%. Trimming stripped 5 bases from V and 2 bases from J, with 10 bases between. Germline V gives CDR1 SGHTA, CDR2 FQGNSA. CDR3 length: 13 residues. The origin of this receptor is a woman aged 45-60 years with glioma. The sample here was PBMCs, taken from a glioma patient whose treatment included an IDH1 peptide vaccine. The chain is built from TRBV7-2 and TRBJ2-7; possible D gene TRBD1, 6 bases. CDR3 in DNA: TGTGCCAGCAGCCACGGACAGCCCTACGAGCAGTACTTC. Translating gives CASSHGQPYEQYF.